This TCR beta chain was observed in a study of T cell repertoires in cytomegalovirus infection. At the level of the study: Indications came from public TCR beta signatures; they pointed to CMV infection and to a matching HLA type.

As concerns this clonotype: The antigen is not known. A much bigger clone sits one base away, suggesting this may be a read error.

TCRdb redid the calling of the reads with MiXCR, one entry per CDR3 protein. The data show about 100,000 distinct CDR3 sequences, approximately 15% seen once. There are 17 residues in the CDR3. Germline V gene data show CDR1 as SGHTA and CDR2 as FQGNSA. Trimming removed 7 bases from V and 7 bases from J; junction bases left unmatched: 15. Findings of the study overall: Clonotype analysis showed dominance of the ex vivo response by HLA-C-restricted CMV-specific TCR beta clonotypes.

Sequencing was performed on PBMCs. The chain employs TRBV7-2 and TRBJ2-1; TRBD2 agrees at 11 bases. The TCR sequence derives from a human donor in good health (CMV status not recorded). Some clones in this sample may be carry-over from other donors' samples. Here the CDR3 reads CASNFPVAGGRGNEQFF. As DNA, the CDR3 is TGTGCCAGCAACTTTCCGGTAGCGGGGGGGCGTGGAAATGAGCAGTTCTTC.